Sequencing of this TCR beta chain was carried out in a study of blood T cell repertoires in COVID-19. At the level of the study: Sample material is recorded as cDNA or gDNA derived from T cells, B-cell-depleted T cells, or PBMCs.

Between the trimmed V and J ends, which lost 1 base and 8 bases, there was a span of 14 bases. This CDR3 region has 14 residues. Germline V gives CDR1 MGHRA, CDR2 YSYEKL. Some clones are missing from TCRdb's copy, which holds only in-frame ones; the method was immunoSEQ multiplex PCR. The sample carries 650,000 to 800,000 clones, 70% to 90% recorded once. The sequenced sample was peripheral blood. The chain combines TRBV4-1 with TRBJ1-2; no firm D call. This receptor was obtained from a woman aged 18-29 years with acute or convalescent COVID-19. The CDR3 nucleotides are TGCGCCAGCAGCCAAGTGGACGGGGTGAGAGGCTACACCTTC. Translation: CASSQVDGVRGYTF.